This passage covers 22 T cell receptor beta chains from one sample sequenced in a study of T-cell memory formation after mild COVID-19. TCRdb re-called the 5' RACE reads through MiXCR, storing one row per CDR3 protein. Here the sample spans approximately 300,000 distinct CDR3 sequences, roughly 15% being singletons. Specimen: PBMCs or a T cell subset sorted from them (not recorded which). These receptors came from a man between 18 and 29 years old who had mild COVID-19 (a few samples of this study predate the infection). Cell type and time point are not known.

In this sample, this clonotype turned up a few times. The rearrangement links TRBV6-5 to TRBJ1-3; D perhaps matches TRBD1 (5 bases). The CDR3 has 15 amino acids. Trimming removed 6 bases from V and 0 bases from J, with 12 bases in between. Germline V gene data show CDR1 as MNHEY and CDR2 as SVGAGI. The CDR3 DNA is TGTGCCAGCAGCTCAGGGTCGAGCTCTGGAAACACCATATATTTT. Its protein product is CASSSGSSSGNTIYF.

V gene TRBV7-9 combines with J gene TRBJ1-1; D ambiguous. The CDR3 extends over 14 amino acids. Looked up from germline, CDR1 is SEHNR and CDR2 is FQNEAQ (reference sequence). V was clipped by 1 base and J by 5 bases, with 11 bases between them. The CDR3 protein is CASSLGVGQTEAFF. The CDR3 DNA reads as TGTGCCAGCAGCTTAGGCGTAGGGCAAACTGAAGCTTTCTTT.

Only a few counts were recorded for this clonotype. The chain has TRBV12-3 or TRBV12-4 and TRBJ2-5; 7 positions agree with TRBD2. J was trimmed by 1 base and V by 1 base; bases with no gene match: 3. CDR3 length equals 15 residues. The CDR3 is CASSLGERGQETQYF. CDR3 sequence (DNA): TGTGCCAGCAGTTTAGGAGAGCGGGGCCAAGAGACCCAGTACTTC.

This clonotype was counted only a few times. The V gene is TRBV15, the J gene TRBJ2-5, with D tentatively TRBD1 (5 bases). With 0 bases removed from V and 4 bases from J, the gap between germline ends came to 12 bases. Germline V CDR1 and CDR2: LNHNV, YYDKDF (reference sequence). The CDR3 covers 15 residues. CDR3 bases: TGTGCCACCAGCAGAGATAGATCAGGGTTAGAGACCCAGTACTTC. This sequence encodes CATSRDRSGLETQYF.

This clonotype came up a few times. V and J are TRBV6-6 and TRBJ2-5, with D maybe TRBD2 (6 bases). The CDR3 extends over 12 amino acids. The V end was cut by 5 bases, the J end by 5 bases, with 9 bases between. Germline V gene data show CDR1 as MNHNY and CDR2 as SVGAGI (reference sequence). The CDR3, as DNA: TGTGCCAGCAGTAAAAGCGGGGAGACCCAGTACTTC. As protein: CASSKSGETQYF.

This clonotype has at least ten counts. V is TRBV6-2 or TRBV6-3 and J is TRBJ1-5, with TRBD1 matching over 7 bases. Germline CDR1 MNHEY, CDR2 SVGEGT. The ends lost 7 bases at V and 0 bases at J; junction bases unmatched: 15. CDR3 length: 18 residues. The CDR3 nucleotides are TGTGCCAGCACCTCCCGGGACAGACTAACGTATAGCAATCAGCCCCAGCATTTT. It is translated as CASTSRDRLTYSNQPQHF.

The chain combines TRBV12-3 or TRBV12-4 with TRBJ2-4, with D maybe TRBD1 (6 bases). The CDR3 is 14 amino acids. With 7 bases removed from V and 4 bases from J, the gap between germline ends came to 14 bases. The CDR3 reads CASTPGTRKNIQYF. In nucleotides, the CDR3 is TGTGCCAGCACTCCCGGGACACGAAAAAACATTCAGTACTTC.

The table lists this clonotype with many counts. The chain uses TRBV20-1 and TRBJ2-1, with 7 bases matching TRBD2. The length of the CDR3 is 14 residues. V was pared by 6 bases and J by 4 bases, with 9 bases of the junction left unmatched. CDR1 DFQATT and CDR2 SNEGSKA come from the germline V gene (reference sequence). Here the CDR3 reads CSAASRGYYNEQFF. CDR3 DNA sequence: TGCAGTGCCGCTTCGCGGGGGTATTACAATGAGCAGTTCTTC.

V is TRBV5-1 and J is TRBJ1-1, with D possibly TRBD1 on 6 matching bases. Germline CDR1 reads SGHRS; CDR2 reads YFSETQ. The CDR3 contains 15 residues. Trimming cost V 2 bases and J 0 bases, with 11 bases left between them. The CDR3 is CASSFGGGLNTEAFF. CDR3 coding DNA: TGCGCCAGCAGCTTCGGGGGCGGGCTGAACACTGAAGCTTTCTTT.

This clonotype was found many times. The chain joins TRBV5-1 to TRBJ1-5; 9 nucleotides align to TRBD1. With V trimmed by 4 bases and J by 4 bases, 3 bases remained unmatched. Germline V gives CDR1 SGHRS, CDR2 YFSETQ. The CDR3 consists of 14 residues. The CDR3 loop reads CASSAGTGNQPQHF. CDR3 coding DNA: TGCGCCAGCAGCGCCGGGACAGGGAATCAGCCCCAGCATTTT. The full variable domain, its missing parts supplied by reference TRBV5-1 and TRBJ1-5, is KAGVTQTPRYLIKTRGQQVTLSCSPISGHRSVSWYQQTPGQGLQFLFEYFSETQRNKGNFPGRFSGRQFSNSRSEMNVSTLELGDSALYLCASSAGTGNQPQHFGDGTRLSIL.

The chain employs TRBV20-1 and TRBJ2-2, with 10 bases fitting TRBD2. CDR1 and CDR2 (germline): DFQATT, SNEGSKA (reference sequence). CDR3 length: 14 residues. Unmatched junction bases numbered 7, after V lost 6 bases and J lost 6 bases. CDR3 nucleotides: TGCAGTGCCGTTAGCGGGGGGTCTTCCGGGGAGCTGTTTTTT. Translating it yields CSAVSGGSSGELFF.

The V gene is TRBV18, the J gene TRBJ1-5; D remains ambiguous. CDR3 length: 13 residues. Trimming took off 3 bases at V and 5 bases at J, with 8 bases between the two ends. CDR1 KGHSH and CDR2 LQKENI come from the germline V gene. The CDR3 loop reads CASSPYKDQPQHF. CDR3 coding DNA: TGTGCCAGCTCACCCTATAAAGATCAGCCCCAGCATTTT.

This chain uses TRBV4-2 with TRBJ2-3; TRBD2 aligns across 8 bases. Germline V gives CDR1 LGHNA, CDR2 YNFKEQ. The CDR3 consists of 16 residues. V shed 4 bases and J 6 bases; nucleotides not matched to a gene: 12. The CDR3 is CASSPVTGGETDTQYF. Here the CDR3 DNA reads TGTGCCAGCAGCCCTGTCACCGGGGGGGAAACGGATACGCAGTATTTT.

The chain links TRBV20-1 to TRBJ1-2; 8 bases line up with TRBD1. After removal of 2 bases from V and 4 bases from J, the junction contained 3 bases not matched to a gene. From germline, CDR1 is DFQATT and CDR2 SNEGSKA (reference sequence). The CDR3 spans 13 residues. In DNA form, the CDR3 reads TGCAGTGCTAGACCAACAGGGGGCTATGGCTACACCTTC. This codes for CSARPTGGYGYTF.

The chain carries TRBV11-2 and TRBJ1-4; D not resolved. CDR1 and CDR2 from the germline V gene are SGHAT and FQNNGV. CDR3 length: 14 residues. Trimming stripped 3 bases from V and 3 bases from J, with 8 bases between. The CDR3 DNA reads TGTGCCAGCAGCTTGGGCCGTTCTAATGAAAAACTGTTTTTT. It yields the protein CASSLGRSNEKLFF.

This clonotype came up many times. The V and J genes are TRBV5-6 and TRBJ2-7, with D hard to call. The ends were cut back, 0 bases at V and 2 bases at J, with 3 bases in the middle. The CDR3 has 12 amino acids. Looked up from germline, CDR1 is SGHDT and CDR2 is YYEEEE. The CDR3 DNA reads as TGTGCCAGCAGCTTGGGCACCTACGAGCAGTACGTC. Encoded protein: CASSLGTYEQYV.

The chain is built from TRBV9 and TRBJ1-1; the D gene is possibly TRBD1 (6 bases). The CDR3 runs to 15 residues. The germline gives CDR1 SGDLS, CDR2 YYNGEE. V shed 3 bases and J shed 10 bases, with 22 bases lying between them. CDR3 coding DNA: TGTGCCAGCAGCGCCCCGGACAGCTCTTTAAAGGGAGCTTTCTTT. Translation gives CASSAPDSSLKGAFF.

This chain connects TRBV24-1 to TRBJ2-1; D may match TRBD1 or TRBD2 (5 bases each). Germline loops: CDR1 KGHDR, CDR2 SFDVKD. The CDR3 is 13 residues long. Trimming took off 4 bases at V and 13 bases at J, with 16 bases between the two ends. The CDR3 protein is CATSDRYPGRQFF. DNA for the CDR3: TGTGCCACCAGTGACCGCTACCCGGGACGCCAGTTCTTC.

The V and J genes are TRBV9 and TRBJ1-6; a possible D gene is TRBD1 (5 bases). V lost 2 bases and J 9 bases, leaving 12 bases between the germline ends. CDR1 and CDR2 (germline): SGDLS, YYNGEE. The CDR3 has 14 residues. This CDR3 reads CASSVSAGRSPLHF. The CDR3 coding sequence is TGTGCCAGCAGCGTTTCCGCGGGGCGTTCACCCCTCCACTTT.

The chain is built from TRBV12-3 or TRBV12-4 and TRBJ1-1, with D perhaps TRBD1 (5 bases). The CDR3 totals 15 residues. The ends were cut back, 3 bases at V and 6 bases at J, with 17 bases in the middle. The CDR3 is CASSFVAGWEAEAFF. The CDR3 region has the DNA TGTGCCAGCAGTTTCGTGGCAGGGTGGGAGGCTGAAGCTTTCTTT.

The V gene is TRBV29-1, the J gene TRBJ1-2; D is possibly TRBD1 (5 bases). With 0 bases removed from V and 6 bases from J, the gap between germline ends came to 14 bases. This CDR3 has 14 residues. Looked up from germline, CDR1 is SQVTM and CDR2 is ANQGSEA. DNA for the CDR3: TGCAGCGTTGAAGATCGTGGCAGGGTTAATGGCTACACCTTC. It codes for CSVEDRGRVNGYTF. Full variable domain (remainder filled in from reference TRBV29-1 and TRBJ1-2): SAVISQKPSRDICQRGTSLTIQCQVDSQVTMMFWYRQQPGQSLTLIATANQGSEATYESGFVIDKFPISRPNLTFSTLTVSNMSPEDSSIYLCSVEDRGRVNGYTFGSGTRLTVV.

As regards this clonotype: An end of the junction does not agree with germline; a read error may underlie this. The chain employs TRBV6-5 and TRBJ2-3; D possibly corresponds to TRBD1 (6 bases). The CDR3 runs to 12 residues. The germline V gene has CDR1 MNHEY and CDR2 SVGAGI. CDR3 region: CASSYSAGALDF. CDR3 in DNA: TGTGCCAGCAGTTACTCAGCAGGGGCGCTGGATTTT.